This TCR beta chain was captured in a study of cytomegalovirus exposure and HLA in healthy donors. Germline assignment: CDR1 SEHNR and CDR2 FQNEAQ (reference sequence). V lost 1 base and J lost 9; bases outside the gene matches: 7. The CDR3 contains 15 residues. PCR amplification relied on 60 Vbeta primers (plus 13 Jbeta primers). TCRdb keeps only in-frame clones here, not all; method: immunoSEQ multiplex PCR. The profile shows a few hundred thousand clones, about 80% of them singletons. The chain is built from TRBV7-9 and TRBJ1-5, with 9 bases matching TRBD1. Sequenced input: PBMCs. This receptor was obtained from a girl aged 2 to 10 in good health and CMV-seronegative. Here the CDR3 reads CASSLEGGQGLPQHF. For the CDR3, the DNA is TGTGCCAGCAGCTTAGAGGGGGGACAGGGCTTGCCCCAGCATTTT.